This T cell receptor beta chain originates from a study of blood T cells in healthy people across ages. The V gene's germline CDR1 is SGDLS and CDR2 YYNGEE. V was cut by 0 bases and J by 4 bases, with 12 bases left in between. This CDR3 has 15 amino acids. A sample-barcoded 5' primer and a J-beta primer mix were used in a second PCR of about 7 to 12 cycles. TCRdb itself ran the 5' RACE reads through MiXCR, one entry per CDR3 protein. The data show about a million distinct CDR3 sequences, roughly half seen once. The V gene is TRBV9, the J gene TRBJ2-3; D possibly corresponds to TRBD2 (6 bases). The TCR was taken from a woman aged 55 to 70 in good health. Material for sequencing was blood. The CDR3 reads CASSVGIRLADTQYF. The DNA for the CDR3 is TGTGCCAGCAGCGTAGGGATTAGACTAGCAGATACGCAGTATTTT.